This passage covers 3 T cell receptor beta chains from one sample sequenced in a study of T cell responses to AZD1222 COVID-19 vaccine. Sequencing was performed with immunoSEQ multiplex PCR; in TCRdb, only in-frame clones are kept and a portion is missing. The sample contains approximately 68,000 clones, roughly 87% of which appear only once. Sequencing used peripheral blood, obtained on day 0 of AZD1222 vaccination. These receptors all stem from an adult in good health.

This chain connects TRBV7-2 to TRBJ2-3, with TRBD2 identical over 10 bases. The CDR3 is 18 residues long. With V trimmed by 5 bases and J by 2 bases, 13 bases remained unmatched. CDR1 and CDR2 (germline): SGHTA, FQGNSA. The CDR3 sequence: CASSLNPSGGPLTDTQYF. CDR3 in DNA: TGTGCCAGCAGCCTTAATCCTAGCGGGGGACCCCTCACAGATACGCAGTATTTT.

The chain joins TRBV28 to TRBJ1-1; D might be TRBD1 (6 bases). CDR1 and CDR2 (germline): MDHEN, SYDVKM. The CDR3 length is 16 residues. V was clipped by 4 bases and J by 1 base, with 16 bases between them. This CDR3 is CASSSPTATGNTEAFF. CDR3 DNA sequence: TGTGCCAGCAGTTCCCCTACGGCGACAGGGAACACTGAAGCTTTCTTT. The whole variable domain, filled in from reference TRBV28 and TRBJ1-1, reads DVKVTQSSRYLVKRTGEKVFLECVQDMDHENMFWYRQDPGLGLRLIYFSYDVKMKEKGDIPEGYSVSREKKERFSLILESASTNQTSMYLCASSSPTATGNTEAFFGQGTRLTVV.

A single count supports this clone. The genes are TRBV29-1 and TRBJ1-2; 8 nucleotides match TRBD1. The CDR3 consists of 15 residues. Unmatched junction bases numbered 9, after V lost 5 bases and J lost 1 base. Germline loops: CDR1 SQVTM, CDR2 ANQGSEA. The CDR3 sequence: CSVKGQDGSNYGYTF. The CDR3 DNA reads as TGCAGCGTTAAGGGACAGGACGGGAGTAACTATGGCTACACCTTC.